Listed here is a single TCR beta chain. As yet, its antigen is unknown. The source of the sample is a study of shared clonotypes between healthy human individuals. Study as a whole: Three CD4 naive, three CD4 memory, two CD8 naive and one CD8 memory plate were used per donor. Whole-study findings and limits: It was anticipated that sequencing depth would influence how many clonotypes donors shared.

Using immunoSEQ multiplex PCR, the repertoire was profiled, and TCRdb retains in-frame clones only, with some absent. Among 1.5 million to 2.5 million clones listed, about 94% were seen once. Germline values: CDR1 SGHTS, CDR2 YDEGEE. The trim removed 3 bases at V and 3 bases at J, leaving 15 bases unmatched. CDR3 length: 18 amino acids. Positively selected for CCR7, the CD45RO-negative cells used as naive CD8 cells excluded terminally differentiated effector memory CD45RA+ cells. The chain couples TRBV5-8 to TRBJ1-5; 7 nucleotides agree with TRBD1. This TCR was recovered from a man aged 18-30 years in good health. The sample taken for sequencing was naive CD8+ T cells sorted from blood. The CDR3 DNA reads as TGTGCCAGCAGCTGGGGGGGTTATGGACAGGAAATCAATCAGCCCCAGCATTTT. Residues: CASSWGGYGQEINQPQHF.